This TCR beta chain is drawn from a study of T cell changes during pregnancy in multiple sclerosis. This CDR3 region has 13 residues. From germline, CDR1 is GTSNPN and CDR2 SVGIG (reference sequence). V was cut by 0 bases and J by 3 bases, with 8 bases left in between. Sequencing used immunoSEQ multiplex PCR; TCRdb keeps in-frame clones, though not all of them. Of roughly 110,000 clones listed, under 95% are singletons. The clonotype originates from a female donor with multiple sclerosis, enrolled in a pregnancy study. The genes are TRBV30 and TRBJ1-1; no definite D call. Here the sequenced sample was peripheral blood, taken after pregnancy. This chain's CDR3 is CAWSVGRDTEAFF. The CDR3 DNA reads TGTGCCTGGAGTGTGGGGAGGGACACTGAAGCTTTCTTT.